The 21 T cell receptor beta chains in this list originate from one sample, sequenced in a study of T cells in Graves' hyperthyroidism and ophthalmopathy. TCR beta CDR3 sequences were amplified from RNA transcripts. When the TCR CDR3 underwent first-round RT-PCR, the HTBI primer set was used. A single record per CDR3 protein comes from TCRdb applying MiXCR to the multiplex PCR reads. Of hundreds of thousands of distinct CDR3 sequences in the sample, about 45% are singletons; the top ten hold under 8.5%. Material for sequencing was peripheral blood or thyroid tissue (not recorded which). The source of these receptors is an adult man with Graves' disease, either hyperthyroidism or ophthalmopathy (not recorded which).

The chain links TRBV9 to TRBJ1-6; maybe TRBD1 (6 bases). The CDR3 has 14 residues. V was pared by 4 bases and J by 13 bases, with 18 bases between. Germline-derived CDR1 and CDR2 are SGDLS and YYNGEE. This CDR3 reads CASSHGGRRLPLHF. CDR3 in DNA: TGTGCCAGCAGCCACGGGGGCCGACGTTTGCCCCTCCACTTT.

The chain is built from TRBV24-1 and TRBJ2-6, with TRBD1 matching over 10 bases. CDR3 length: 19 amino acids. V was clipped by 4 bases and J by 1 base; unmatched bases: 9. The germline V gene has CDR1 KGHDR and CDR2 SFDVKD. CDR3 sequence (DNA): TGTGCCACCAGTGACGCCGGGACAGGGGTAGGATCTGGGGCCAACGTCCTGACTTTC. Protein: CATSDAGTGVGSGANVLTF.

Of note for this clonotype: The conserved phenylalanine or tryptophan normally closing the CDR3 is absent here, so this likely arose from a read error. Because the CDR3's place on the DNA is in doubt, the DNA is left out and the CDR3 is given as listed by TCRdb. CDR3 loop: CSASGLGGYTFGS. The chain has TRBV20-1 and TRBJ2-5; the table names TRBD1, a call not compared with the DNA. Looked up from germline, CDR1 is DFQATT and CDR2 is SNEGSKA (reference sequence). The CDR3 totals 13 residues, both ends included.

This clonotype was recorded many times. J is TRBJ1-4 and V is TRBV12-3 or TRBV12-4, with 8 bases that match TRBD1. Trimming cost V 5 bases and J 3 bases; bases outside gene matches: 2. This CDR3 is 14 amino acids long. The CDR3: CASSEQGANEKLFF. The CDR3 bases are TGTGCCAGCAGTGAACAGGGGGCTAATGAAAAACTGTTTTTT.

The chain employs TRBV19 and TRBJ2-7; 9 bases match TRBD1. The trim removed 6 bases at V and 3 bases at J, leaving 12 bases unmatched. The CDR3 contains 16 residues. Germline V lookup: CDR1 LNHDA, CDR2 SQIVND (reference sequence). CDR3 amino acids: CASSASPGQGGYEQYF. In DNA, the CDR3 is TGTGCCAGTAGCGCAAGTCCGGGACAGGGTGGCTACGAGCAGTACTTC.

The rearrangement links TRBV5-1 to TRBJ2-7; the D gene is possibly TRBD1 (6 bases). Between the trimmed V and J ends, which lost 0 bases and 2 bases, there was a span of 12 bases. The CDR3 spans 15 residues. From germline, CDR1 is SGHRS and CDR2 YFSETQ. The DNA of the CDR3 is TGCGCCAGCAGCTTGGGGCAGGGGATTACCTACGAGCAGTACTTC. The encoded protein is CASSLGQGITYEQYF.

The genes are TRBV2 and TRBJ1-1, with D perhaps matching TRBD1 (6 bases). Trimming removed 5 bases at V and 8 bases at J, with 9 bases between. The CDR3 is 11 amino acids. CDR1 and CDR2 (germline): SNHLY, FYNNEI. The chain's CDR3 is CASSPTGEAFF. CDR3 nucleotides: TGTGCCAGCAGTCCGACAGGCGAAGCTTTCTTT.

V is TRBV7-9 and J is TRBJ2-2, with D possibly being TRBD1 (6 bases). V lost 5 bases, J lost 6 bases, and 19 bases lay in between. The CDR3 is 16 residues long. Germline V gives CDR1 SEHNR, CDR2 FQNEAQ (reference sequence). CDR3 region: CASSDYRVRSAGELFF. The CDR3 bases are TGTGCCAGCAGCGACTACAGGGTTCGTAGCGCCGGGGAGCTGTTTTTT.

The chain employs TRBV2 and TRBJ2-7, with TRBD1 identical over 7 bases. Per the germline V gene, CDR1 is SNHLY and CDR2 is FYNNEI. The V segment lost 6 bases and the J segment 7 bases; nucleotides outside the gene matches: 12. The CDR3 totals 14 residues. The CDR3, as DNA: TGTGCCAGCAGACCGGGACAGACTACCTCTGAGCAGTACTTC. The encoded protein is CASRPGQTTSEQYF.

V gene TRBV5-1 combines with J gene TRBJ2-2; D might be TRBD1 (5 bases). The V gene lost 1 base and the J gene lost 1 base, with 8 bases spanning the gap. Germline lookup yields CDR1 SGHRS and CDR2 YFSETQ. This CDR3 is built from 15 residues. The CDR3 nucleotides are TGCGCCAGCAGCTTGATAGGGGTGAACACCGGGGAGCTGTTTTTT. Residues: CASSLIGVNTGELFF.

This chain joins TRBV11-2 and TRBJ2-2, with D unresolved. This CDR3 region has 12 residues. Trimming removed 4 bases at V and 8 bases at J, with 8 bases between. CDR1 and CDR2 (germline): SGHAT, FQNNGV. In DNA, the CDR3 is TGTGCCAGCAGCTCAGGAAAGGGGGAGCTGTTTTTT. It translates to CASSSGKGELFF.

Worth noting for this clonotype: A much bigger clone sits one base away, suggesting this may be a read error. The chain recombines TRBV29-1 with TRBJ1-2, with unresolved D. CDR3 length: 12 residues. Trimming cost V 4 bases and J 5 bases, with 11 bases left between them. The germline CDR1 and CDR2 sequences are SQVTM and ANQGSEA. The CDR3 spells CSVGGRGYGYTF. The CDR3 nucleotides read TGCAGCGTTGGAGGGAGAGGATATGGCTACACCTTC.

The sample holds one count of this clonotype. The CDR3 region is CATSYSDRGDGTEAFF. Here the CDR3 DNA reads TGTGCCACCAGTTATTCGGATCGGGGAGACGGCACTGAAGCTTTCTTT. The rearrangement joins TRBV24-1 to TRBJ1-1; D call uncertain. V lost 6 bases to trimming and J lost 4 bases, with 20 bases between them. Germline CDR1 and CDR2: KGHDR and SFDVKD. CDR3 size: 16 residues.

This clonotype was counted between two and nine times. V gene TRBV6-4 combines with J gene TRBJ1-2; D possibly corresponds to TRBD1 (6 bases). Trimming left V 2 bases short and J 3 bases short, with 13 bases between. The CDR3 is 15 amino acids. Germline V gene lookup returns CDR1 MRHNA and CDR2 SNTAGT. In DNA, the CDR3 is TGTGCCAGCAGTGACGCGACAGGCCCTTACTATGGCTACACCTTC. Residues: CASSDATGPYYGYTF.

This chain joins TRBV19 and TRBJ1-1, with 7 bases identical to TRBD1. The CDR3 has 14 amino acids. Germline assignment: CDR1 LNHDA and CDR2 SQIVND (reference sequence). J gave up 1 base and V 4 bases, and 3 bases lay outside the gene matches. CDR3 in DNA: TGTGCCAGTAGTACGGACAGGTCGAACACTGAAGCTTTCTTT. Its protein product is CASSTDRSNTEAFF.

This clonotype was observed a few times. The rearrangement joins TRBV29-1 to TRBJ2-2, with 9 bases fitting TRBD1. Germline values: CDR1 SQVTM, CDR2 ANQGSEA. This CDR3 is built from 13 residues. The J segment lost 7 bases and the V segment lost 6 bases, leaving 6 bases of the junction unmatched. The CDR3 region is CSVEGQGDGELFF. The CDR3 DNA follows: TGCAGCGTCGAGGGACAGGGCGACGGGGAGCTGTTTTTT.

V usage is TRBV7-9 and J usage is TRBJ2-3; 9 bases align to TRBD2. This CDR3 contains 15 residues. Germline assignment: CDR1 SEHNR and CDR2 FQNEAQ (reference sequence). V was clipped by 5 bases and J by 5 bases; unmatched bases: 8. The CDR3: CASSPSGGRVDTQYF. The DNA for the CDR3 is TGTGCCAGCAGCCCGAGCGGGGGGCGTGTAGATACGCAGTATTTT.

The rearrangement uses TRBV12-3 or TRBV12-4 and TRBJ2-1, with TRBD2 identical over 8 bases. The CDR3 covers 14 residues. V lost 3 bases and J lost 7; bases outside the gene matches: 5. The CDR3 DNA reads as TGTGCCAGCAGTTTCAGCGGGAGTGGGAATGAGCAGTTCTTC. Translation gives CASSFSGSGNEQFF.

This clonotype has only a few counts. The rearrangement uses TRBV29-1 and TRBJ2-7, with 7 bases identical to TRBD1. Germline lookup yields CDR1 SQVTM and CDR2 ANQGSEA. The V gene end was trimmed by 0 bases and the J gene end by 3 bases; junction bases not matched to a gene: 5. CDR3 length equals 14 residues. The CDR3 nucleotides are TGCAGCGTTGAAGATTACAGGGGCGACTACGAGCAGTACTTC. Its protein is CSVEDYRGDYEQYF.

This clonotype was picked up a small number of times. CDR3 amino acids: CASSRYGPGEYEQYF. The CDR3 DNA reads TGTGCCAGCAGTCGCTACGGGCCTGGCGAATACGAGCAGTACTTC. The chain uses TRBV2 and TRBJ2-7, with D unresolved. CDR3 length: 15 residues. CDR1 and CDR2 from the germline V gene are SNHLY and FYNNEI. Trimming removed 5 bases from V and 4 bases from J, with 18 bases in between.

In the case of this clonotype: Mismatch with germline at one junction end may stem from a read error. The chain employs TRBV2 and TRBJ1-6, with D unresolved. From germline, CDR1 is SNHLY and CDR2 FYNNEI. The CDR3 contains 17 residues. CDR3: CAGSDGSTSSYNSPLHF. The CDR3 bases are TGTGCCGGCAGTGACGGTTCGACGAGCTCCTATAATTCACCCCTCCACTTT.